Reported below is one TCR beta chain. Per the original methods: Scientists estimated how many nucleated cells there were by amplifying reference gene primers. TCRdb keeps only in-frame clones here, not all; method: immunoSEQ multiplex PCR. V, J and clone size derive from that table, while D and trimming were established from the DNA sequence. The sample lists about 35,000 clones; 75% to 85% were seen once. The source of the sample is a study of blood T cell repertoires in COVID-19. Study summary: Sites in the United States, Italy and Spain provided acute and convalescent COVID-19 samples. PBMCs, B-cell-depleted T cells, or T cells were the source of the cDNA or gDNA that made up the material.

CDR3 size: 15 residues. Trimming cost V 6 bases and J 3 bases, with 15 bases left between them. Germline lookup yields CDR1 MNHEY and CDR2 SMNVEV (reference sequence). Input material: peripheral blood. The TCR comes from a woman in her seventies with acute or convalescent COVID-19. The chain joins TRBV27 to TRBJ2-1; D is undetermined. CDR3 sequence reads: CASRRLGSGYNEQFF. The DNA of the CDR3 is TGTGCCAGCAGAAGGTTGGGTTCGGGCTACAATGAGCAGTTCTTC.